This T cell receptor (beta chain) was observed in a study of shared clonotypes between healthy human individuals. Points from the study as a whole: A generally larger estimated richness was seen in naive subsets than in memory subsets.

The V and J ends lost 7 bases and 2 bases respectively, with 12 bases between them. The germline gives CDR1 ENHRY, CDR2 SYGVKD. There are 15 residues in the CDR3. The assay ran at deep level. Each subset's genomic DNA was shared equally among a number of immunoSEQ plates. Authors' processing steps: ImmunoSEQ output lacked quality scores and full-length reads, limiting matched filtering. Measured with immunoSEQ multiplex PCR; TCRdb has only the in-frame clones, and not every one. V and J calls and clone size follow that table, whereas D and trimming were derived from the DNA. In the table there are roughly 1.5 million clones, 95% to 99% of which are singletons. Of note for this clone: Its antigen is still unknown.

This sequence was found in a man in his thirties or forties in good health. The gene calls are TRBV10-3 and TRBJ2-6, with a possible D match to TRBD1 (7 bases). The sample was naive CD4+ T cells sorted from blood. Noted subset: CD45RA+ positively selected. The CDR3 DNA is TGTGCCATCACGGAGGGGGCGACTGGGGCCAACGTCCTGACTTTC. It encodes CAITEGATGANVLTF.